This passage covers 5 T cell receptor beta chains from one sample sequenced in a study of T cells after somatic rescue of genetic block. Clones were read by immunoSEQ multiplex PCR, and TCRdb kept only the in-frame ones, dropping some. This sample has tens of thousands of clones, with 85% to 90% found just once. The sequencing sample was made of peripheral blood mononuclear cells (PBMCs). The receptors come from a woman under 30.

V is TRBV5-5 and J is TRBJ1-5; TRBD1 might be the D (5 bases). Germline V lookup: CDR1 SGHKS, CDR2 YYEKEE (reference sequence). V was clipped by 4 bases and J by 6 bases, with 17 bases between them. CDR3 length equals 15 residues. CDR3 sequence reads: CASSPREGSGQPQHF. Written as DNA, the CDR3 is TGTGCCAGCAGCCCGAGGGAGGGGAGCGGTCAGCCCCAGCATTTT.

This chain joins TRBV21-1 and TRBJ1-2. TRBV21-1 is recorded as a pseudogene. This CDR3 is 17 amino acids long. In DNA, the CDR3 is TGTGCCAGCAGCGGAAAAGAAAAGAGACCCTCGGACTATGGCTACACCTTC. Translation: CASSGKEKRPSDYGYTF.

The chain recombines TRBV28 with TRBJ2-1; TRBD2 aligns across 10 bases. CDR3 length equals 18 residues. The ends lost 4 bases at V and 0 bases at J; junction bases unmatched: 9. Germline loops: CDR1 MDHEN, CDR2 SYDVKM. The CDR3 loop is CASSSQREGRSSYNEQFF. DNA for the CDR3: TGTGCCAGCAGTTCACAGCGGGAGGGCCGGAGCTCCTACAATGAGCAGTTCTTC.

This chain links TRBV7-6 with TRBJ2-2; D remains unclear. The CDR3 is 13 amino acids. Germline V lookup: CDR1 SGHVS, CDR2 FNYEAQ. V lost 1 base to trimming and J lost 8 bases, with 8 bases between them. CDR3 loop: CASSLESAGELFF. As DNA, the CDR3 is TGTGCCAGCAGCTTAGAGTCTGCGGGGGAGCTGTTTTTT. The variable domain in full, with the rest retrieved from reference TRBV7-6 and TRBJ2-2, is GAGVSQSPRYKVTKRGQDVALRCDPISGHVSLYWYRQALGQGPEFLTYFNYEAQQDKSGLPNDRFSAERPEGSISTLTIQRTEQRDSAMYRCASSLESAGELFFGEGSRLTVL.

The V call is TRBV6-5, the J call TRBJ2-5; D is ambiguous. Looked up from germline, CDR1 is MNHEY and CDR2 is SVGAGI. The V gene lost 2 bases and the J gene lost 2 bases, with 6 bases spanning the gap. The CDR3 has 13 amino acids. The CDR3 coding sequence is TGTGCCAGCAGTTACAACGCGCAAGAGACCCAGTACTTC. It is translated as CASSYNAQETQYF.